The 14 T cell receptor beta chains below come from one sample, sequenced in a study of blood T cell repertoires in COVID-19. Assay: immunoSEQ multiplex PCR; the TCRdb copy retains only in-frame clones and omits some. The repertoire includes 300,000 to 400,000 clones, 85% to 90% of them detected once, and 2.5% to 3.5% sits in the top ten. Sequenced material: peripheral blood. The receptors derive from a woman in her thirties with COVID-19, enrolled during active disease.

Points on this clone: The sample contains more than one DNA sequence encoding this CDR3. J is TRBJ1-1 and V is TRBV7-9; weak D call: TRBD1 (5 bases). Germline loops: CDR1 SEHNR, CDR2 FQNEAQ (reference sequence). Trimming took off 3 bases at V and 1 base at J, with 6 bases between the two ends. CDR3 length: 13 amino acids. For the CDR3, the DNA is TGTGCCAGCAGCTTCACAGGGAACACTGAAGCTTTCTTT. Its protein product is CASSFTGNTEAFF.

The chain employs TRBV6-5 and TRBJ2-1, with 9 bases aligning to TRBD1. The V and J ends lost 3 bases and 10 bases, in that order; junction bases with no gene match: 10. The CDR3 is 15 residues long. Germline CDR1 is MNHEY and CDR2 is SVGAGI. Here the CDR3 reads CASSYSLGQGREQFF. The CDR3 DNA reads as TGTGCCAGCAGTTATAGTCTGGGACAGGGAAGGGAGCAGTTCTTC.

This clone was found once. The rearrangement joins TRBV6-5 to TRBJ2-1, with TRBD1 matching over 8 bases. The CDR3 is made up of 11 amino acids. With V trimmed by 5 bases and J by 10 bases, 1 base remained unmatched. Germline-derived CDR1 and CDR2 are MNHEY and SVGAGI. This CDR3 is CASSRDREQFF. Here the CDR3 DNA reads TGTGCCAGCAGTCGGGACAGGGAGCAGTTCTTC.

The chain combines TRBV1 with TRBJ1-5; no check of the table's D call, TRBD1, against the DNA was made. TRBV1 is marked as a pseudogene. There are 18 residues in the CDR3. The DNA for the CDR3 is TGCACCAGCAGCCTCCAGACCCTGGGCAGCTCTCATAATCAGCCCCAGCATTTT. This encodes CTSSLQTLGSSHNQPQHF.

This clone was seen more than once but under ten times. The V gene is TRBV29-1, the J gene TRBJ2-1; possibly TRBD2 for D (6 bases). The germline V gene has CDR1 SQVTM and CDR2 ANQGSEA. The CDR3 extends over 16 amino acids. Trimming removed 3 bases at V and 0 bases at J, with 15 bases between. The CDR3 spells CSVDGRGGTSYNEQFF. CDR3 nucleotides: TGCAGCGTTGACGGCCGTGGGGGGACCTCCTACAATGAGCAGTTCTTC.

The chain links TRBV11-2 to TRBJ1-2, with 7 bases aligning to TRBD1. V dropped 6 bases and J dropped 2; count of bases not matched to a gene: 3. The CDR3 contains 13 residues. Germline V gene lookup returns CDR1 SGHAT and CDR2 FQNNGV. The CDR3 spells CASSYRGNYGYTF. The CDR3 DNA reads TGTGCCAGCAGTTACAGGGGCAACTATGGCTACACCTTC.

The V call is TRBV7-9, the J call TRBJ1-2; D uncertain. This CDR3 region has 16 residues. The ends were cut back, 4 bases at V and 4 bases at J, with 19 bases in the middle. Germline V gives CDR1 SEHNR, CDR2 FQNEAQ (reference sequence). CDR3 sequence (DNA): TGTGCCAGCAGCTCCCCTCTCATTGAGGTGGTCTATGGCTACACCTTC. This codes for CASSSPLIEVVYGYTF.

J is TRBJ2-5 and V is TRBV5-1; TRBD1 matches 7 bases. Germline V lookup: CDR1 SGHRS, CDR2 YFSETQ. The CDR3 is 13 residues long. Unmatched junction bases numbered 5, after V lost 4 bases and J lost 5 bases. The CDR3 sequence is CASSIQGQETQYF. The CDR3 coding sequence is TGCGCCAGCAGCATACAGGGGCAGGAGACCCAGTACTTC.

V is TRBV15 and J is TRBJ2-1; D perhaps matches TRBD1 (7 bases). CDR3 length: 17 residues. CDR1 LNHNV and CDR2 YYDKDF come from the germline V gene (reference sequence). V lost 2 bases and J lost 4, with 18 bases in between. CDR3 DNA sequence: TGTGCCACCAGCAGAAGCGCAGGGGGAGGCACTTACAATGAGCAGTTCTTC. As protein: CATSRSAGGGTYNEQFF.

This chain links TRBV7-9 with TRBJ1-2, with D tentatively TRBD1 (6 bases). Germline-derived CDR1 and CDR2 are SEHNR and FQNEAQ (reference sequence). The CDR3 has 16 residues. Trimming pared 4 bases from V and 1 base from J, leaving 16 bases between. The CDR3 DNA is TGTGCCAGCAGCTGGGACAATCTAGCTCTTAACTATGGCTACACCTTC. Its protein is CASSWDNLALNYGYTF. Variable domain in full (rest from reference TRBV7-9 and TRBJ1-2): DTGVSQNPRHKITKRGQNVTFRCDPISEHNRLYWYRQTLGQGPEFLTYFQNEAQLEKSRLLSDRFSAERPKGSFSTLEIQRTEQGDSAMYLCASSWDNLALNYGYTFGSGTRLTVV.

This chain connects TRBV10-3 to TRBJ1-1; D is unclear. V lost 10 bases and J 2 bases, leaving 8 bases between the germline ends. The germline V gene encodes CDR1 ENHRY and CDR2 SYGVKD. This CDR3 has 11 amino acids. CDR3 residues: CATTVNTEAFF. CDR3 in DNA: TGTGCCACAACAGTAAACACTGAAGCTTTCTTT.

The J gene is TRBJ1-3, the V gene TRBV6-5, with 7 positions matching TRBD1. The CDR3 loop spans 14 amino acids. The germline V gene has CDR1 MNHEY and CDR2 SVGAGI. The trim removed 6 bases at V and 4 bases at J, leaving 6 bases unmatched. The CDR3 DNA reads TGTGCCAGCAGGCAGACAGGGTCAGGAAACACCATATATTTT. Amino acids: CASRQTGSGNTIYF.

This chain uses TRBV6-5 with TRBJ2-2; D is perhaps TRBD1 (5 bases). The CDR3 sequence is 14 residues long. Between the trimmed V and J ends, which lost 6 bases and 5 bases, there was a span of 13 bases. Per the germline V gene, CDR1 is MNHEY and CDR2 is SVGAGI. CDR3 sequence (DNA): TGTGCCAGCAGACACCACGACAGTACCGGGGAGCTGTTTTTT. As protein: CASRHHDSTGELFF.

The chain uses TRBV5-4 and TRBJ2-1; 10 positions match TRBD2. V was clipped by 4 bases and J by 4 bases; unmatched bases: 5. Germline CDR1 SGHNT, CDR2 YYREEE (reference sequence). CDR3 size: 15 residues. In DNA form, the CDR3 reads TGTGCCAGCAGCCAGACTAGCGGGTATTACAATGAGCAGTTCTTC. It specifies CASSQTSGYYNEQFF. Drawing the rest from reference TRBV5-4 and TRBJ2-1, the complete variable domain is ETGVTQSPTHLIKTRGQQVTLRCSSQSGHNTVSWYQQALGQGPQFIFQYYREEENGRGNFPPRFSGLQFPNYSSELNVNALELDDSALYLCASSQTSGYYNEQFFGPGTRLTVL.